This T cell receptor beta chain is drawn from a study of blood T cell repertoires in COVID-19. Study details: The United States, Italy and Spain supplied acute and convalescent COVID-19 samples. Sample material is recorded as cDNA or gDNA derived from T cells, B-cell-depleted T cells, or PBMCs.

Authors' data handling: Reference gene primer amplification yielded estimated nucleated cell counts. The method was immunoSEQ multiplex PCR; TCRdb's version includes in-frame clones alone and lacks a portion of them. D and trimming come from the DNA, and the V and J calls and clone size come from that table. The table has tens of thousands of clones, over 70% seen once. The CDR3 is made up of 16 amino acids. CDR1 LGHDT and CDR2 YNNKEL come from the germline V gene (reference sequence). V lost 3 bases to trimming and J lost 0 bases, with 12 bases between them. The TCR originated in a human donor in a cohort sampled during active COVID-19. Source material: peripheral blood. The chain combines TRBV3-1 (or the pseudogene TRBV3-2) with TRBJ2-4; perhaps TRBD2 as D (7 bases). This CDR3 is CASSQGGLLAKNIQYF. CDR3 bases: TGTGCCAGCAGCCAGGGGGGGCTTCTAGCCAAAAACATTCAGTACTTC.